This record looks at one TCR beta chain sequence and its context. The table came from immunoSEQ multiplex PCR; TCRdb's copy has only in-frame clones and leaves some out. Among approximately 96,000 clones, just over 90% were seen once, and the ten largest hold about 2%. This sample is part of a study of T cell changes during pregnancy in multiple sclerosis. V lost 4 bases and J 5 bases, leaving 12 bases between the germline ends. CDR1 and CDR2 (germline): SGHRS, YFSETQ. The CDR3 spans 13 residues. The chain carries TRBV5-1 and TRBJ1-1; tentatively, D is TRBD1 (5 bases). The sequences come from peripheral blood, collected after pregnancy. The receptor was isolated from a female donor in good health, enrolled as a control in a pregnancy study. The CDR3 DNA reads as TGCGCCAGCAGCGTCAGGGAGGTTACTGAAGCTTTCTTT. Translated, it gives CASSVREVTEAFF. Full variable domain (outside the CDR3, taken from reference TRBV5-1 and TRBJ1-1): KAGVTQTPRYLIKTRGQQVTLSCSPISGHRSVSWYQQTPGQGLQFLFEYFSETQRNKGNFPGRFSGRQFSNSRSEMNVSTLELGDSALYLCASSVREVTEAFFGQGTRLTVV.